The source of this TCR beta chain is a study of blood T cells in healthy people across ages. Overall study results and limits: There was a strong correlation between TCR beta diversity and naive T cell percentage.

All donors came from Russia, were Caucasian and healthy, and spanned ages about 6 to 90. Comments on this clonotype: Its antigen is not known.

This CDR3 contains 16 residues. Trimming took 2 bases from V and 4 from J; bases not matched to a gene: 6. Germline V gene data show CDR1 as PRHDT and CDR2 as FYEKMQ (reference sequence). The authors ran a second PCR of about 7 to 11 cycles using a sample-barcoded 5' primer and a J-beta primer mix. A single record per CDR3 protein comes from TCRdb applying MiXCR to the 5' RACE reads. Of about 400,000 distinct CDR3 sequences listed, 45% to 60% were seen once; the top ten hold about 54%. The sample consisted of blood. The TCR was taken from a man between 60 and 70 years old in good health. The chain combines TRBV13 with TRBJ2-4, with 9 bases fitting TRBD1. CDR3 DNA: TGTGCCAGCAGCTTAAGCCGACAGGGGGTAAAAAACATTCAGTACTTC. It translates to CASSLSRQGVKNIQYF.